Following are 14 T cell receptor beta chains from one sample sequenced in a study of blood T cells in healthy people across ages. A J-beta primer mix and a sample-barcoded 5' primer were used in a second PCR of roughly 6 to 12 cycles. TCRdb re-analysed the 5' RACE reads in MiXCR, keeping a single row per CDR3 protein. The sample yields approximately 900,000 distinct CDR3 sequences, almost 30% seen once. Another study also made use of these data, one on T cells of mothers and their children.

Material for sequencing was blood. The receptors originated from a woman in her forties in good health.

In this sample, this clonotype turned up many times. V gene TRBV5-1 combines with J gene TRBJ2-1; D may match TRBD1 or TRBD2 (6 bases each). This CDR3 has 13 residues. Trimming shortened V by 4 bases and J by 10 bases, and 15 bases separated the two germline ends. CDR1 is SGHRS, CDR2 YFSETQ, per germline. This CDR3 reads CASSLPGAGEQFF. CDR3 nucleotide sequence: TGCGCCAGCAGCCTTCCGGGGGCCGGAGAGCAGTTCTTC.

This clonotype has a count of ten or more. The chain recombines TRBV7-9 with TRBJ2-7; 7 bases fit TRBD2. CDR1 is SEHNR, CDR2 FQNEAQ, per germline (reference sequence). The CDR3 consists of 14 residues. With V trimmed by 3 bases and J by 4 bases, 6 bases remained unmatched. CDR3 coding DNA: TGTGCCAGCAGCTTGGGAGGGACCTCATACGAGCAGTACTTC. Translating gives CASSLGGTSYEQYF.

The rearrangement joins TRBV5-1 to TRBJ2-1; unclear D gene. CDR1 is SGHRS, CDR2 YFSETQ, per germline. V lost 4 bases and J 5 bases, leaving 10 bases between the germline ends. The CDR3 spans 13 residues. CDR3: CASSENLNNEQFF. In DNA form, the CDR3 reads TGCGCCAGCAGCGAAAACCTCAACAATGAGCAGTTCTTC.

This chain uses TRBV5-1 with TRBJ2-5, with TRBD2 matching over 7 bases. Trimming at V came to 2 bases and at J to 0 bases, leaving 1 base not matched to a gene. CDR3 size: 14 residues. Germline V gene lookup returns CDR1 SGHRS and CDR2 YFSETQ. The DNA for the CDR3 is TGCGCCAGCAGCTTTCTAGCGGACCAAGAGACCCAGTACTTC. This encodes CASSFLADQETQYF. The variable domain in full, completed from reference TRBV5-1 and TRBJ2-5, reads KAGVTQTPRYLIKTRGQQVTLSCSPISGHRSVSWYQQTPGQGLQFLFEYFSETQRNKGNFPGRFSGRQFSNSRSEMNVSTLELGDSALYLCASSFLADQETQYFGPGTRLLVL.

This clonotype was detected only a few times. The rearrangement uses TRBV6-6 and TRBJ1-1; the D is unclear. The CDR3 loop spans 12 amino acids. The V and J ends lost 8 bases and 11 bases respectively, with 18 bases between them. Germline loops: CDR1 MNHNY, CDR2 SVGAGI (reference sequence). As DNA, the CDR3 is TGTGCCAGCGGGCAGGAGACCACCGATGCTTTCTTT. Its protein product is CASGQETTDAFF.

This chain uses TRBV20-1 with TRBJ1-1; D gene ambiguous. CDR1 is DFQATT, CDR2 SNEGSKA, per germline (reference sequence). CDR3 length: 14 amino acids. V dropped 2 bases and J dropped 7 bases, with 17 bases sitting between them. This chain's CDR3 is CSARSQLVGGEAFF. The CDR3, as DNA: TGCAGTGCTAGATCCCAGCTAGTGGGTGGTGAAGCTTTCTTT.

This clonotype was observed a few times. The rearrangement joins TRBV27 to TRBJ1-5; TRBD1 matches 9 bases. V shed 6 bases and J 2 bases; nucleotides not matched to a gene: 8. Germline V gives CDR1 MNHEY, CDR2 SMNVEV (reference sequence). CDR3 length: 16 residues. Here the CDR3 reads CASRRGDRVGNQPQHF. In nucleotides, the CDR3 is TGTGCCAGCAGGCGGGGGGACAGGGTCGGCAATCAGCCCCAGCATTTT.

CDR3 protein: CSVEEIGRAYGYTF. The CDR3 nucleotides are TGCAGCGTTGAAGAAATAGGGAGGGCCTATGGCTACACCTTC. V is TRBV29-1 and J is TRBJ1-2; D not certain. V lost 0 bases and J lost 4, with 12 bases in between. The CDR3 totals 14 residues. CDR1 SQVTM and CDR2 ANQGSEA come from the germline V gene. The full variable domain, rest sourced from reference TRBV29-1 and TRBJ1-2, is SAVISQKPSRDICQRGTSLTIQCQVDSQVTMMFWYRQQPGQSLTLIATANQGSEATYESGFVIDKFPISRPNLTFSTLTVSNMSPEDSSIYLCSVEEIGRAYGYTFGSGTRLTVV.

In its sample, this clonotype was seen many times. The rearrangement links TRBV3-1 to TRBJ2-7; possible D gene TRBD1, 6 bases. With 4 bases removed from V and 3 bases from J, the gap between germline ends came to 10 bases. The CDR3 has 13 amino acids. The germline V gene encodes CDR1 LGHDT and CDR2 YNNKEL (reference sequence). The CDR3 DNA reads as TGTGCCAGCAGCCCTCAGGACAGCTACGAGCAGTACTTC. Protein sequence: CASSPQDSYEQYF.

CDR3 region: CSARHPSTDTQYF. In DNA form, the CDR3 reads TGCAGTGCTAGACACCCTAGTACAGATACGCAGTATTTT. The chain combines TRBV20-1 with TRBJ2-3; D is undetermined. This CDR3 is built from 13 residues. V was trimmed by 2 bases and J by 3 bases, leaving 9 bases between them. Per germline, CDR1 DFQATT and CDR2 SNEGSKA (reference sequence).

This clonotype occurred many times. Mismatch with germline at one junction end may stem from a read error. The chain couples TRBV7-2 to TRBJ2-7, with D perhaps matching TRBD1 (5 bases). CDR3 length: 13 amino acids. Germline CDR1 and CDR2: SGHTA and FQGNSA. The CDR3 is CASSRQGNYEQYF. The CDR3 coding sequence is TGCGCCAGCAGCCGTCAGGGCAACTACGAGCAGTACTTC.

This clonotype was detected a few times. J is TRBJ2-1 and V is TRBV2; the match to TRBD1 covers 8 bases. CDR3 size: 14 residues. Looked up from germline, CDR1 is SNHLY and CDR2 is FYNNEI. V lost 6 bases and J lost 9; bases outside the gene matches: 10. CDR3 sequence (DNA): TGTGCCAGCAGGGTTACAGGGGGGATTGGTGAGCAGTTCTTC. It yields the protein CASRVTGGIGEQFF.

This chain links TRBV6-5 with TRBJ2-6, with D maybe TRBD2 (6 bases). Germline lookup yields CDR1 MNHEY and CDR2 SVGAGI. The CDR3 is 18 amino acids. Trimming removed 3 bases at V and 0 bases at J, with 15 bases between. CDR3 residues: CASSYWRAPSSGANVLTF. The DNA for the CDR3 is TGTGCCAGCAGTTATTGGAGGGCCCCTAGCTCTGGGGCCAACGTCCTGACTTTC.

About this clonotype itself: This may stem from a read error, because a much larger clone lies one nucleotide away. The CDR3 region is CASSSRSIQGSNGYTF. DNA of the CDR3: TGCGCCAGCAGCTCCCGATCCATACAGGGATCGAATGGCTACACCTTC. V gene TRBV5-1 combines with J gene TRBJ1-2, with D possibly being TRBD1 (6 bases). V lost 3 bases to trimming and J lost 6 bases, with 21 bases between them. The CDR3 has 16 residues. Per germline, CDR1 SGHRS and CDR2 YFSETQ.